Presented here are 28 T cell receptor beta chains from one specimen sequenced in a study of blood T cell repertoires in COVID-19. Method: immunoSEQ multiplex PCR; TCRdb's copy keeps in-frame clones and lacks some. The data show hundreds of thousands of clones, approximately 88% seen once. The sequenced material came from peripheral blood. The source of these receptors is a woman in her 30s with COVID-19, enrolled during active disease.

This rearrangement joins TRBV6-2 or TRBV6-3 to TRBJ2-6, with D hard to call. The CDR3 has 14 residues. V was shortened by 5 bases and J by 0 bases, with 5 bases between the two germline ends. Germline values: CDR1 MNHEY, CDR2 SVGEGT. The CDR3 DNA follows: TGTGCCAGCAGTGTGAGCTCTGGGGCCAACGTCCTGACTTTC. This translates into CASSVSSGANVLTF.

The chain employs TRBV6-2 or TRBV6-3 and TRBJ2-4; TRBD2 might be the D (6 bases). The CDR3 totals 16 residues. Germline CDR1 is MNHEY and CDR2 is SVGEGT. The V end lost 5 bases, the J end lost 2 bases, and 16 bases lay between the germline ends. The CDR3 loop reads CASSRDLWPSKNIQYF. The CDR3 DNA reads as TGTGCCAGCAGTCGGGACTTGTGGCCCTCCAAAAACATTCAGTACTTC.

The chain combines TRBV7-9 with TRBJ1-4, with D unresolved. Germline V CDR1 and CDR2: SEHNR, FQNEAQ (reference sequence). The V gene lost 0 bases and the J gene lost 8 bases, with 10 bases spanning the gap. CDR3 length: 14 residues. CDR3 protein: CASSLAVSGEKLFF. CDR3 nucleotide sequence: TGTGCCAGCAGCTTAGCTGTGTCGGGGGAAAAACTGTTTTTT.

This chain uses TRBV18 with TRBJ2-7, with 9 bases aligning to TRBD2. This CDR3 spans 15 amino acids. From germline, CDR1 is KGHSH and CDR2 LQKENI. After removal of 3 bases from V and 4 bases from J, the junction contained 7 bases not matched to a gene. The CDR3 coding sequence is TGTGCCAGCTCACCCGGGAGCGGGGGGCTGTACGAGCAGTACTTC. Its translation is CASSPGSGGLYEQYF.

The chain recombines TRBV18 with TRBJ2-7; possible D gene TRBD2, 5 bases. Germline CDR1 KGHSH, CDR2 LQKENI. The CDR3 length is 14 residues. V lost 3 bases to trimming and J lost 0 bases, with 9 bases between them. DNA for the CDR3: TGTGCCAGCTCACCTGAGGGCAACTCCTACGAGCAGTACTTC. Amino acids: CASSPEGNSYEQYF.

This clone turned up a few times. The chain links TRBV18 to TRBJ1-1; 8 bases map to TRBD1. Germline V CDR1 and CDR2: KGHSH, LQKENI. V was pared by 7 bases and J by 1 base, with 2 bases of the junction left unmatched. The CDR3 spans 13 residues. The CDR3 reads CASLGQENTEAFF. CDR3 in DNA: TGTGCCAGCTTGGGACAGGAGAACACTGAAGCTTTCTTT.

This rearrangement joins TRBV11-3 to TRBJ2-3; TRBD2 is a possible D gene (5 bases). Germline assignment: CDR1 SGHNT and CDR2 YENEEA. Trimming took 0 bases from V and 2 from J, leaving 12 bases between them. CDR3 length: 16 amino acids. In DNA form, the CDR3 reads TGTGCCAGCAGCTTAGATGGACGGGATTACACAGATACGCAGTATTTT. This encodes CASSLDGRDYTDTQYF.

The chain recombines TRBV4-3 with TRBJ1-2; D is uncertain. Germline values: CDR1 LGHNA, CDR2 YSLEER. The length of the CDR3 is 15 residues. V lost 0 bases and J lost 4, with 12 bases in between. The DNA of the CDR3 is TGCGCCAGCAGCCAAGATCACGGAGCGCCCTATGGCTACACCTTC. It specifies CASSQDHGAPYGYTF.

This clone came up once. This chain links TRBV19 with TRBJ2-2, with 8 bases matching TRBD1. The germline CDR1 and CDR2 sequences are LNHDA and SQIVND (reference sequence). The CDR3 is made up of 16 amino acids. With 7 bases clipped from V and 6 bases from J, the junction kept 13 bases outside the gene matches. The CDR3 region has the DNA TGTGCCAGTAAGATGGGACAGGCGGCCGATCCCGGGGAGCTGTTTTTT. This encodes CASKMGQAADPGELFF.

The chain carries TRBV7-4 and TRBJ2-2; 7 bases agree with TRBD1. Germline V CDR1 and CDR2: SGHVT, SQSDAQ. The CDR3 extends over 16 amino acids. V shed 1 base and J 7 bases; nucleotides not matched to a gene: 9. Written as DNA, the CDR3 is TGTGCCAGCAGCTTAGTACAGGGGTTTTCCCACGGGGAGCTGTTTTTT. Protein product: CASSLVQGFSHGELFF.

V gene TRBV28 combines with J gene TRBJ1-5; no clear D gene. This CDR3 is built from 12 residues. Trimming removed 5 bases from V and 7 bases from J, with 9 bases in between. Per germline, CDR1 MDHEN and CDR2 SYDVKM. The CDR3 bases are TGTGCCAGCAGTACTAGGGCCCAGCCCCAGCATTTT. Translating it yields CASSTRAQPQHF.

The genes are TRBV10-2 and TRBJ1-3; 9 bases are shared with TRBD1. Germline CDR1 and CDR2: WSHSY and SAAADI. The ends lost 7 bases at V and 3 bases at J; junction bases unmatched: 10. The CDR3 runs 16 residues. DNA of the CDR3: TGCGCCAGCAAGCTACAGGGGGCGAGAAGTGGAAACACCATATATTTT. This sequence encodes CASKLQGARSGNTIYF.

This chain's CDR3 is CASTGQGGNEKLFF. In nucleotides, the CDR3 is TGTGCCAGCACCGGACAGGGGGGGAATGAAAAACTGTTTTTT. This chain joins TRBV28 and TRBJ1-4; 10 bases are a match to TRBD1. The CDR3 runs 14 residues. V lost 7 bases, J lost 5 bases, and 4 bases stayed unmatched. CDR1 is MDHEN, CDR2 SYDVKM, per germline.

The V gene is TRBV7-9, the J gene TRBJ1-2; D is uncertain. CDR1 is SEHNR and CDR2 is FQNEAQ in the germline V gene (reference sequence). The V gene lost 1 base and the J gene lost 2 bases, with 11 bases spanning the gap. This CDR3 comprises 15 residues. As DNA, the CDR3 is TGTGCCAGCAGCTTAGTTGTGACGGGGAACTATGGCTACACCTTC. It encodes CASSLVVTGNYGYTF.

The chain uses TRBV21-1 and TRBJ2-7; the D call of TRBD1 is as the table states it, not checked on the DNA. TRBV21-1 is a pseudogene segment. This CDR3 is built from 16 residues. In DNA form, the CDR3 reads TGTGCCAGCAGCAATCGGTGGGACAGGGGGTTCCACGAGCAGTACGTC. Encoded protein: CASSNRWDRGFHEQYV.

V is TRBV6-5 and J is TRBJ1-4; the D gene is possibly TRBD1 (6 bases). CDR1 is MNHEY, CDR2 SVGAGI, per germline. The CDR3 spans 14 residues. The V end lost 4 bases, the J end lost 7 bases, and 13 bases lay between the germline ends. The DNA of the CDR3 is TGTGCCAGCAGTTGGGGCCGAGGGGGTGAAAAACTGTTTTTT. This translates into CASSWGRGGEKLFF.

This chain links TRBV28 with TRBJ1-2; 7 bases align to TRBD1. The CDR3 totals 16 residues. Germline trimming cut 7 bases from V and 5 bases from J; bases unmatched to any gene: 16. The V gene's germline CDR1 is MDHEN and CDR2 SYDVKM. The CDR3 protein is CASINGGVQGVYGYTF. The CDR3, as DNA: TGTGCCAGCATCAATGGGGGTGTTCAGGGGGTTTATGGCTACACCTTC.

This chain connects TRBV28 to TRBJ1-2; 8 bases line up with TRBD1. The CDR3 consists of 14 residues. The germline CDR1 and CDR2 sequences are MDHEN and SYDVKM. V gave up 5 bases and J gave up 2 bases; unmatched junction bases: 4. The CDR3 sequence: CASSGQGKNYGYTF. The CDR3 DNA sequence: TGTGCCAGCAGTGGACAGGGAAAAAACTATGGCTACACCTTC.

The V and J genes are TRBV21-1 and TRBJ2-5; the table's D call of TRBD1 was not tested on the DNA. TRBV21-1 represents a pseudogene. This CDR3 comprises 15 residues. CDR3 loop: CASSKSGWGQETQYF. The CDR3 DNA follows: TGTGCCAGCAGCAAATCAGGGTGGGGACAAGAGACCCAGTACTTC.

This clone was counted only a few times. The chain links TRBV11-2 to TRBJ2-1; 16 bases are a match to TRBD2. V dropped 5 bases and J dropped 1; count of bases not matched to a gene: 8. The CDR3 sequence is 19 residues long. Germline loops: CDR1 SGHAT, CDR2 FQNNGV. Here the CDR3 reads CASSRTGTSGRVSYNEQFF. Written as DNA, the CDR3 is TGTGCCAGCAGCCGTACCGGGACTAGCGGGAGGGTATCCTACAATGAGCAGTTCTTC.

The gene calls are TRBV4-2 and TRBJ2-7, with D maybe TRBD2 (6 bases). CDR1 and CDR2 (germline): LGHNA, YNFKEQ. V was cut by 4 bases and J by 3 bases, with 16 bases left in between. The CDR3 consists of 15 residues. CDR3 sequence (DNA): TGTGCCAGCAGCCCCAGGCGGACGGGGGTCTACGAGCAGTACTTC. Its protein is CASSPRRTGVYEQYF.

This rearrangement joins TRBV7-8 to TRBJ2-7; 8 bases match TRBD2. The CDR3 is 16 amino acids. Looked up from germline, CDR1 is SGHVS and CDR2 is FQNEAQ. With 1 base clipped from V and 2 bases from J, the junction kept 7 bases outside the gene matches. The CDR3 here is CASSLGRAGVAYEQYV. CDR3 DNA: TGTGCCAGCAGCTTAGGGCGAGCGGGAGTAGCCTACGAGCAGTACGTC.

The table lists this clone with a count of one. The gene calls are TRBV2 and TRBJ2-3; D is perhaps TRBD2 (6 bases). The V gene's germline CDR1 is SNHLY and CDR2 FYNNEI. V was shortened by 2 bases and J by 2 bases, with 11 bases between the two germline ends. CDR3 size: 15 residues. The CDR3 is CASSERRANTDTQYF. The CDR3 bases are TGTGCCAGCAGTGAAAGGAGGGCCAACACAGATACGCAGTATTTT.

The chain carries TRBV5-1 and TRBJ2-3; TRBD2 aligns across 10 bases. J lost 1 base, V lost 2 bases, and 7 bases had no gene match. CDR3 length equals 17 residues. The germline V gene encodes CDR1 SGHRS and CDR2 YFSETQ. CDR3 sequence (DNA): TGCGCCAGCAGCTTAAGGTCCGGACTAGCGGGCACAGATACGCAGTATTTT. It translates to CASSLRSGLAGTDTQYF.

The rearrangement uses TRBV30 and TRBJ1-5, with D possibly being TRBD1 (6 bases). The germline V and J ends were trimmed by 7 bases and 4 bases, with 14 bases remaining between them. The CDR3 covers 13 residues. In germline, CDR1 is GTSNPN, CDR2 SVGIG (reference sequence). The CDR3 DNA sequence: TGTGCCTTCCGGACAGCCTTTAATCAGCCCCAGCATTTT. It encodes CAFRTAFNQPQHF.

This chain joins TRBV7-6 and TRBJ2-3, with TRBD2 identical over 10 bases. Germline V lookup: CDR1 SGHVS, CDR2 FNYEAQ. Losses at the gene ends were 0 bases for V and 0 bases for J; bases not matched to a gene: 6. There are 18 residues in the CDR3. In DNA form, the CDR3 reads TGTGCCAGCAGCTTAGCGGCTAGCGGGGGACTTAGCACAGATACGCAGTATTTT. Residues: CASSLAASGGLSTDTQYF.

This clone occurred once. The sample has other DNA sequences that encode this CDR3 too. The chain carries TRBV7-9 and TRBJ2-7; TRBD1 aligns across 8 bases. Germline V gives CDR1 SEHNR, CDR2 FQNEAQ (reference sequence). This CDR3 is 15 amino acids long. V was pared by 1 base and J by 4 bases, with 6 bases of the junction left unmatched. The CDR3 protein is CASSLGGQGTYEQYF. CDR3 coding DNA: TGTGCCAGCAGCTTAGGAGGACAGGGCACGTACGAGCAGTACTTC.

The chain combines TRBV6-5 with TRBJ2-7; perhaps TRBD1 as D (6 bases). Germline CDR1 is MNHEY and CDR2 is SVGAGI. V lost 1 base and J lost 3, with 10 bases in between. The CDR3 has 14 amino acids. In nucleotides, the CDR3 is TGTGCCAGCAGTTACTTGGGGGCATACTACGAGCAGTACTTC. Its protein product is CASSYLGAYYEQYF.